This TCR beta chain was obtained from a study of blood T cell repertoires in COVID-19. Study-level information: COVID-19 samples, acute and convalescent, were from the United States, Italy and Spain. The cDNA or gDNA used as material had been derived from T cells, B-cell-depleted T cells, or PBMCs.

Methods used by the authors: By means of reference gene primer amplification, nucleated cell counts were estimated. TCRdb's table, derived via immunoSEQ multiplex PCR, lists solely in-frame clones and lacks some. The V and J calls and the clone size are those of that table, but D and trimming were determined from the DNA. This sample carries 140,000 to 150,000 clones, 60% to 85% of them seen once, and the ten largest clones take approximately 15%. Sequenced: peripheral blood. This receptor was obtained from a man in his forties or fifties with acute or convalescent COVID-19.

DNA of the CDR3: TGTGCCAGCAGTCTAGCGGGGGCCCATGAGCAGTTCTTC. Protein sequence: CASSLAGAHEQFF. The V call is TRBV6-5, the J call TRBJ2-1; TRBD2 matches at 10 bases. The CDR3 is made up of 13 amino acids. Per the germline V gene, CDR1 is MNHEY and CDR2 is SVGAGI. J was trimmed by 8 bases and V by 5 bases; bases with no gene match: 3.